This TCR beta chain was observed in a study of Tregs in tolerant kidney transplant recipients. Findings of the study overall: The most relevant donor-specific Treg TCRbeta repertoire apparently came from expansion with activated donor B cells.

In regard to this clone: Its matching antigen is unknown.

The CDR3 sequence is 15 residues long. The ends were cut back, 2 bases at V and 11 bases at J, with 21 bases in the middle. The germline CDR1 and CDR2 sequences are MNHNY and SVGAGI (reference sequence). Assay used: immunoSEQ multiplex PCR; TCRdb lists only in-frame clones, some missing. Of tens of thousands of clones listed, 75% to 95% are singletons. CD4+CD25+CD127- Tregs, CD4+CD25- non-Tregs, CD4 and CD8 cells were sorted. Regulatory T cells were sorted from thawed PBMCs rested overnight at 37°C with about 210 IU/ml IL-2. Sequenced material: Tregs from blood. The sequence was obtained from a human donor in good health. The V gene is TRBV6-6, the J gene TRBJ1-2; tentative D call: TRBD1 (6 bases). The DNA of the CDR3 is TGTGCCAGCAGTTACCCAAGGGACATCAGAAGTGGGTACACCTTC. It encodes CASSYPRDIRSGYTF.